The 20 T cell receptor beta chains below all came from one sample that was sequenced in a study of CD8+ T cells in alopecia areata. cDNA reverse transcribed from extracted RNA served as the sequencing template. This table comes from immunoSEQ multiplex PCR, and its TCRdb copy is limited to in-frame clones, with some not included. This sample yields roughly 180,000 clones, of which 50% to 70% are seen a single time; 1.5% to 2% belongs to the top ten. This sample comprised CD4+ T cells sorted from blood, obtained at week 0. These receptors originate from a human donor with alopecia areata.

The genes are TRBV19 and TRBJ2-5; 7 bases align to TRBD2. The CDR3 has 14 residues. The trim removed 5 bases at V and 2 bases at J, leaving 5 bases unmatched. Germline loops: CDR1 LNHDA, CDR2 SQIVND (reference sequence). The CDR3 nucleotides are TGTGCCAGTAGTTGGGCTAGCGGTCAAGAGACCCAGTACTTC. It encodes CASSWASGQETQYF.

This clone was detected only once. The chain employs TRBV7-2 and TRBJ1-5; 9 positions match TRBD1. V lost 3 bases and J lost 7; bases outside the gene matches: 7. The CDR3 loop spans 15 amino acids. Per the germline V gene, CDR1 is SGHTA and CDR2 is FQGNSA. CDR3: CASSLDRGSGQPQHF. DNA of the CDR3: TGTGCCAGCAGCTTGGACAGGGGATCTGGGCAGCCCCAGCATTTT.

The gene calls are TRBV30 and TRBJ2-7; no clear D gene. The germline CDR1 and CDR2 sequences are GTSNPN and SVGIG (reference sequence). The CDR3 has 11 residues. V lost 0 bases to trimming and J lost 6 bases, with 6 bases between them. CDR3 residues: CAWSVGSEQYF. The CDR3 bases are TGTGCCTGGAGTGTCGGGTCCGAGCAGTACTTC.

CDR3 nucleotide sequence: TGTGCCAGCAGTCTCAGGGGGGGCAATCAGCCCCAGCATTTT. It encodes CASSLRGGNQPQHF. This rearrangement joins TRBV6-5 to TRBJ1-5; 7 bases map to TRBD1. J gave up 2 bases and V 5 bases, and 3 bases lay outside the gene matches. This CDR3 is 14 amino acids long. Germline CDR1 and CDR2: MNHEY and SVGAGI.

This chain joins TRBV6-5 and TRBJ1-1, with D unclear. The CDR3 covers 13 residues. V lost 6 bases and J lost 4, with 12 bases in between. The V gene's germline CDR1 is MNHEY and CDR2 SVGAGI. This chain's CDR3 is CASSRTVATEAFF. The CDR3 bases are TGTGCCAGCAGCAGGACGGTGGCCACTGAAGCTTTCTTT.

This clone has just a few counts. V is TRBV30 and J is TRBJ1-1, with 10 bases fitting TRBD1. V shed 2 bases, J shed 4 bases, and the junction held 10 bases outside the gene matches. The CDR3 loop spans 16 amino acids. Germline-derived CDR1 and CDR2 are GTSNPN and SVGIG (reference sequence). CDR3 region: CAWSRGQGRMGTEAFF. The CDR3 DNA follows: TGTGCCTGGAGTCGGGGACAGGGGAGAATGGGCACTGAAGCTTTCTTT.

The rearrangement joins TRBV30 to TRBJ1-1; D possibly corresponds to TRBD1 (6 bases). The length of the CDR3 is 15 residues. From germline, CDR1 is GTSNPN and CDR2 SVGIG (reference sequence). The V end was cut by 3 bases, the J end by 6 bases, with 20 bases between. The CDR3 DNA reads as TGTGCCTGGAGAAACCAACGGGGGGGCTTGGCTGAAGCTTTCTTT. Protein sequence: CAWRNQRGGLAEAFF.

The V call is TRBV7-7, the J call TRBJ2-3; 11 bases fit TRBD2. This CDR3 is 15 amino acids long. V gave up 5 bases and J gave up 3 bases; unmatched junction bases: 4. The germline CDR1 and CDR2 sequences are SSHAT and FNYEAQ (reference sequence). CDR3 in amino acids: CASSEGLAETDTQYF. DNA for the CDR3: TGTGCCAGCAGCGAGGGACTAGCGGAGACAGATACGCAGTATTTT.

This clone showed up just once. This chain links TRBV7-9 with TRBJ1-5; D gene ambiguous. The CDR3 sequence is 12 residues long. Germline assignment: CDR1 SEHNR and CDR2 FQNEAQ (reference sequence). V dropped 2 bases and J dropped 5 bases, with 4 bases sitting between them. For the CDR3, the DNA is TGTGCCAGCAGCTTACAAGATCAGCCCCAGCATTTT. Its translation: CASSLQDQPQHF.

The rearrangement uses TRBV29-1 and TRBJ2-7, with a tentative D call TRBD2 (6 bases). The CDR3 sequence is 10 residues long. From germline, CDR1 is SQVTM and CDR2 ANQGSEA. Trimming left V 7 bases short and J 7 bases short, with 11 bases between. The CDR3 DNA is TGCAGCGCTGGGAGCGGGGAGCAGTACTTC. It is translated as CSAGSGEQYF.

The CDR3 protein is CASSKGQGIFYTEAFF. CDR3 nucleotide sequence: TGTGCCAGTAGTAAGGGACAGGGGATTTTTTACACTGAAGCTTTCTTT. The rearrangement joins TRBV19 to TRBJ1-1; 10 nucleotides agree with TRBD1. Germline loops: CDR1 LNHDA, CDR2 SQIVND (reference sequence). J lost 3 bases, V lost 4 bases, and 8 bases had no gene match. There are 16 residues in the CDR3.

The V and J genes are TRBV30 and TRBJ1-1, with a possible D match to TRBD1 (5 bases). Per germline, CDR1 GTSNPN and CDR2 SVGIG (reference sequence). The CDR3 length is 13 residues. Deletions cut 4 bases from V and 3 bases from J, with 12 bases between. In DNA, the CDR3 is TGTGCCTGGAAGCCGCAGGGTTACACTGAAGCTTTCTTT. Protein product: CAWKPQGYTEAFF.

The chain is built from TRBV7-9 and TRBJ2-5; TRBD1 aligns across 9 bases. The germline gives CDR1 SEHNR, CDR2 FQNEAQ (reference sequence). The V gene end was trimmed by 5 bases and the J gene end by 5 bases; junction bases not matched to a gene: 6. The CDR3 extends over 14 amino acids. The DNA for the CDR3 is TGTGCCAGCAGCCCGGACAGGGGAGGGGAGACCCAGTACTTC. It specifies CASSPDRGGETQYF.

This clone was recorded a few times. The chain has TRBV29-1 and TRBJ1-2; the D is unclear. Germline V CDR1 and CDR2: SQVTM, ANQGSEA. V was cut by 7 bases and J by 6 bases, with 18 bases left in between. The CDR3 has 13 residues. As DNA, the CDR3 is TGCAGCGGAACCAATGGCCTTTTGGATGGCTACACCTTC. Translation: CSGTNGLLDGYTF.

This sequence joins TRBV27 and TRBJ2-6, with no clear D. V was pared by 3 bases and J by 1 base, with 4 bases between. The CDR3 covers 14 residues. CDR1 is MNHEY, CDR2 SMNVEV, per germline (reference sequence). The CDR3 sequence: CASSFLSGANVLTF. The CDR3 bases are TGTGCCAGCAGTTTCCTATCTGGGGCCAACGTCCTGACTTTC.

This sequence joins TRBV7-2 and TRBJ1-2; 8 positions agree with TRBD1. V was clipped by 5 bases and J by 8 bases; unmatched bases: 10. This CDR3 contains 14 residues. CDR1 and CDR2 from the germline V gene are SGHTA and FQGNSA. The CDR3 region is CASSRQGLLRGYTF. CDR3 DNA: TGTGCCAGCAGCAGACAGGGGTTGTTGCGCGGCTACACCTTC. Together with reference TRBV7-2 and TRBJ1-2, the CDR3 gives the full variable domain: GAGVSQSPSNKVTEKGKDVELRCDPISGHTALYWYRQSLGQGLEFLIYFQGNSAPDKSGLPSDRFSAERTGGSVSTLTIQRTQQEDSAVYLCASSRQGLLRGYTFGSGTRLTVV.

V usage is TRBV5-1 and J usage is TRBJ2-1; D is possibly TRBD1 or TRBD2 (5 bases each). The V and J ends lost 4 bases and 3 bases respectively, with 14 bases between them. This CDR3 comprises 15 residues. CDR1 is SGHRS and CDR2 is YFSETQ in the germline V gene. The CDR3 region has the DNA TGCGCCAGCAGCGGCTCCGGGACGGTCTACAATGAGCAGTTCTTC. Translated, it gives CASSGSGTVYNEQFF. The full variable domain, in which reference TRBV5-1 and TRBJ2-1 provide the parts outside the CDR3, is KAGVTQTPRYLIKTRGQQVTLSCSPISGHRSVSWYQQTPGQGLQFLFEYFSETQRNKGNFPGRFSGRQFSNSRSEMNVSTLELGDSALYLCASSGSGTVYNEQFFGPGTRLTVL.

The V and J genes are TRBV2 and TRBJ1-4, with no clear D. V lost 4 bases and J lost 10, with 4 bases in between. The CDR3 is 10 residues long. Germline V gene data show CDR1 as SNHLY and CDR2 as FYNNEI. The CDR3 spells CASSAGKLFF. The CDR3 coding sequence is TGTGCCAGCAGTGCGGGAAAACTGTTTTTT.

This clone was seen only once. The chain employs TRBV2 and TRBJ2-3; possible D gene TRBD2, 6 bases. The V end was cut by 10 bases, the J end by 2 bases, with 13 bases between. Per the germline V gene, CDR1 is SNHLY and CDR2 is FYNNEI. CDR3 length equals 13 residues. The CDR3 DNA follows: TGTGCCACCGGGACTGGGGCCACAGATACGCAGTATTTT. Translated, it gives CATGTGATDTQYF. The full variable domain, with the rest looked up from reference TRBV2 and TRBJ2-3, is EPEVTQTPSHQVTQMGQEVILRCVPISNHLYFYWYRQILGQKVEFLVSFYNNEISEKSEIFDDQFSVERPDGSNFTLKIRSTKLEDSAMYFCATGTGATDTQYFGPGTRLTVL.

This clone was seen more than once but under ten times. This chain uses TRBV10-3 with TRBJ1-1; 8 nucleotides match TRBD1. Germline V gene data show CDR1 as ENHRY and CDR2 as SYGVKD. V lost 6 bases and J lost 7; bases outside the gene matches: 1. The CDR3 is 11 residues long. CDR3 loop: CAISGQGEAFF. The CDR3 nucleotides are TGTGCCATCAGCGGACAGGGTGAAGCTTTCTTT.